This paragraph covers one T cell receptor (beta chain) sequence. The antigen is not known. The study based diagnoses on clinical symptoms, serum thyroxine and TRAb, thyroid ultrasound and orbital computed tomography. The sample belongs to a study of T cells in Graves' hyperthyroidism and ophthalmopathy. The wider study: Staff took peripheral blood when the initial diagnosis was made, before any treatment began.

Whole-study findings and limits: Blood held most thyroid clonotypes expanded above 0.001 frequency.

V lost 4 bases, J lost 11 bases, and 11 bases stayed unmatched. Germline V gene lookup returns CDR1 SGHTA and CDR2 FQGNSA. The CDR3 has 14 residues. The CDR3 regions of TCR beta were amplified from RNA transcripts. Using the HTBI primer set, a first-round RT-PCR was run on the TCR CDR3. TCRdb analysed the multiplex PCR reads with MiXCR anew, one entry per CDR3 protein. The sample lists around 700,000 distinct CDR3 sequences, approximately 40% seen once, with less than 40% in the top ten. This TCR was sampled from a middle-aged woman with Graves' hyperthyroidism. Sequenced input: blood. The V call is TRBV7-2, the J call TRBJ2-5; TRBD2 matches at 9 bases. The CDR3 protein is CASSSRGGGDTQYF. DNA of the CDR3: TGTGCCAGCAGCTCGCGGGGGGGCGGGGATACGCAGTACTTC.